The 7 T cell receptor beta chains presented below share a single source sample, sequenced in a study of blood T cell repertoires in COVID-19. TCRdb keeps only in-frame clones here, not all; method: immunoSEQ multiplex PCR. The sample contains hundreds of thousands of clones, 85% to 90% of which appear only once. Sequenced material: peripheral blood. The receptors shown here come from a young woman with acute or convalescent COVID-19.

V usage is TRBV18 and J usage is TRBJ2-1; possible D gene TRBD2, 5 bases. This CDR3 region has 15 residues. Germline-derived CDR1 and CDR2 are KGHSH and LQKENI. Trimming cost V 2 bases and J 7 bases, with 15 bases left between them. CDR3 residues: CASSPGTRTGNEQFF. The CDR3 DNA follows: TGTGCCAGCTCACCAGGCACCCGAACGGGGAATGAGCAGTTCTTC.

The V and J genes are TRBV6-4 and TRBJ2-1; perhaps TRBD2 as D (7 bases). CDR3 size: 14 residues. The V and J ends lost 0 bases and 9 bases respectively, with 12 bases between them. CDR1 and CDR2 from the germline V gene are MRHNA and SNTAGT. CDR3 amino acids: CASSDSGASGEQFF. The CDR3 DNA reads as TGTGCCAGCAGTGACTCGGGGGCTAGCGGTGAGCAGTTCTTC.

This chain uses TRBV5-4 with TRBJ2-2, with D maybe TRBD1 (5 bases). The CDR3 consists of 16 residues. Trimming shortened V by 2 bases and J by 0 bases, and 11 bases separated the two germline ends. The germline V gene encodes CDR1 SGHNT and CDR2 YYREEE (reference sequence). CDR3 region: CASSLVDRANTGELFF. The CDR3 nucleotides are TGTGCCAGCAGCTTAGTAGACAGAGCGAACACCGGGGAGCTGTTTTTT.

The CDR3 region is CASSDSLELFF. The DNA for the CDR3 is TGTGCCAGCAGCGACAGTTTGGAGCTGTTTTTT. This sequence joins TRBV7-9 and TRBJ1-4; possibly TRBD1 for D (5 bases). The J call could be wrong; TRBJ2-2 is a better fit for the DNA end. Germline CDR1 reads SEHNR; CDR2 reads FQNEAQ (reference sequence). The CDR3 contains 11 residues.

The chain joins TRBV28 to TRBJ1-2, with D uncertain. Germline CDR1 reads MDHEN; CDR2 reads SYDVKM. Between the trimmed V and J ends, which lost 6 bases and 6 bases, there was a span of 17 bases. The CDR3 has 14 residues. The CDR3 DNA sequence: TGTGCCAGCAGCCGTGCCGGAAGCGGGAATGGCTACACCTTC. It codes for CASSRAGSGNGYTF.

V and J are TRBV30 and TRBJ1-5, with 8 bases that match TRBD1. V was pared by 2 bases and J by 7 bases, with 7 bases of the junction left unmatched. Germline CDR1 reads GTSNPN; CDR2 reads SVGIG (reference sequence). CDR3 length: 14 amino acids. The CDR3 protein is CAWSSNRGTQPQHF. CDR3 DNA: TGTGCCTGGAGTAGCAACAGGGGGACCCAGCCCCAGCATTTT.

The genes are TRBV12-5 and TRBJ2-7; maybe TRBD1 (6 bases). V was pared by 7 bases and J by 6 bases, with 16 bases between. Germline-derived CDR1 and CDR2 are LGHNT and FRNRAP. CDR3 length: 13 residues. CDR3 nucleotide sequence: TGTGCTAGTGCCCTAACCGGGACACGCGAGCAGTACTTC. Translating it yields CASALTGTREQYF.